Each of the 11 T cell receptor beta chains below was sequenced from the same sample in a study of beta chain features in type 1 diabetes. General observations from the study: Shortening that was moderate but significant affected the TCRB CDR3s of Type 1 diabetes patients in all four CD4+ subsets.

Sequencing targeted expressed TCRB transcripts, as all isolated RNA had been reverse transcribed. Using immunoSEQ multiplex PCR, the repertoire was profiled, and TCRdb retains in-frame clones only, with some absent. The table includes approximately 170,000 clones, around 8% detected once. These receptors lack a known antigen. Material for sequencing was central memory CD4+ T cells from blood. Source of these receptors: a woman aged 40 to 50 with type 1 diabetes.

Only a few counts were recorded for this clone. The V call is TRBV11-3, the J call TRBJ2-5, with a possible D match to TRBD2 (6 bases). CDR1 is SGHNT and CDR2 is YENEEA in the germline V gene. Deletions cut 5 bases from V and 5 bases from J, with 18 bases between. The CDR3 length is 15 residues. CDR3 loop: CASSLDGGNGETQYF. CDR3 DNA: TGTGCCAGCAGCCTTGACGGCGGGAATGGGGAGACCCAGTACTTC.

V and J are TRBV7-8 and TRBJ2-3; the match to TRBD1 covers 10 bases. V was clipped by 4 bases and J by 5 bases; unmatched bases: 9. The germline V gene encodes CDR1 SGHVS and CDR2 FQNEAQ. CDR3 length: 16 residues. CDR3 residues: CASSSFGTGVLDTQYF. For the CDR3, the DNA is TGTGCCAGCAGCTCGTTCGGGACAGGGGTTTTAGATACGCAGTATTTT.

The chain uses TRBV5-1 and TRBJ1-2; maybe TRBD1 (6 bases). Germline V gene sequence: CDR1 SGHRS, CDR2 YFSETQ. The CDR3 is 11 residues long. Trimming stripped 5 bases from V and 7 bases from J, with 9 bases between. The CDR3 bases are TGCGCCAGCAGAGGACAGTTTGGCTACACCTTC. Protein sequence: CASRGQFGYTF.

This chain links TRBV18 with TRBJ2-7; perhaps TRBD2 as D (8 bases). This CDR3 spans 16 amino acids. V shed 3 bases and J shed 1 base, with 16 bases lying between them. In germline, CDR1 is KGHSH, CDR2 LQKENI. DNA for the CDR3: TGTGCCAGCTCACCCTCGGGAGGGGGCTTTTCCTACGAGCAGTACTTC. Amino acids: CASSPSGGGFSYEQYF.

This clone was counted between two and nine times. The chain links TRBV30 to TRBJ1-1; 8 positions match TRBD1. The CDR3 loop spans 18 amino acids. Unmatched junction bases numbered 14, after V lost 2 bases and J lost 0 bases. CDR1 and CDR2 from the germline V gene are GTSNPN and SVGIG (reference sequence). In DNA form, the CDR3 reads TGTGCCTGGAGTCCCTGGACAGGGAAAGGATGGCTGAACACTGAAGCTTTCTTT. This codes for CAWSPWTGKGWLNTEAFF.

This clone showed up many times. The rearrangement links TRBV10-3 to TRBJ1-6; 8 bases map to TRBD1. Germline V gene data show CDR1 as ENHRY and CDR2 as SYGVKD. This CDR3 contains 16 residues. J was trimmed by 8 bases and V by 2 bases; bases with no gene match: 8. The CDR3 nucleotides are TGTGCCATCAGTGAGGGTTCGGGACAGGACTATTCACCCCTCCACTTT. Protein: CAISEGSGQDYSPLHF.

Only a few counts were recorded for this clone. The V call is TRBV4-3, the J call TRBJ1-1; no reliable D call. The V gene lost 5 bases and the J gene lost 1 base, with 8 bases spanning the gap. Per the germline V gene, CDR1 is LGHNA and CDR2 is YSLEER. CDR3 size: 13 residues. The CDR3 reads CASSYSWNTEAFF. The CDR3, as DNA: TGCGCCAGCAGCTATAGTTGGAACACTGAAGCTTTCTTT.

The V and J genes are TRBV5-1 and TRBJ1-1; the match to TRBD1 covers 7 bases. The CDR3 has 15 amino acids. Germline V CDR1 and CDR2: SGHRS, YFSETQ. V lost 4 bases and J lost 2; bases outside the gene matches: 8. The CDR3 loop is CASSPSGTVNTEAFF. DNA of the CDR3: TGCGCCAGCAGCCCCTCCGGGACAGTTAACACTGAAGCTTTCTTT.

The chain recombines TRBV19 with TRBJ2-1; 9 positions agree with TRBD2. With V trimmed by 3 bases and J by 4 bases, 4 bases remained unmatched. The CDR3 runs to 15 residues. The germline gives CDR1 LNHDA, CDR2 SQIVND (reference sequence). The CDR3 region has the DNA TGTGCCAGTAGTATTCAGCGGGGGGCATACAATGAGCAGTTCTTC. This translates into CASSIQRGAYNEQFF.

This clone was seen a few times. The DNA is omitted, as the CDR3 cannot be located on it reliably, and the CDR3 follows TCRdb's listing. The chain combines TRBV18 with TRBJ2-1; the table's D call of TRBD2 was not tested on the DNA. CDR1 and CDR2 from the germline V gene are KGHSH and LQKENI. Both ends counted, the CDR3 spans 14 residues. The CDR3 loop is CASSPLQRDDEQFF.

This clone came up a few times. This chain links TRBV5-1 with TRBJ2-1; TRBD2 matches 10 bases. The ends lost 6 bases at V and 6 bases at J; junction bases unmatched: 12. The CDR3 runs to 16 residues. Germline-derived CDR1 and CDR2 are SGHRS and YFSETQ. The CDR3 here is CASTQIAGGPLNEQFF. The CDR3 bases are TGCGCCAGCACCCAAATAGCGGGAGGACCGCTCAATGAGCAGTTCTTC.